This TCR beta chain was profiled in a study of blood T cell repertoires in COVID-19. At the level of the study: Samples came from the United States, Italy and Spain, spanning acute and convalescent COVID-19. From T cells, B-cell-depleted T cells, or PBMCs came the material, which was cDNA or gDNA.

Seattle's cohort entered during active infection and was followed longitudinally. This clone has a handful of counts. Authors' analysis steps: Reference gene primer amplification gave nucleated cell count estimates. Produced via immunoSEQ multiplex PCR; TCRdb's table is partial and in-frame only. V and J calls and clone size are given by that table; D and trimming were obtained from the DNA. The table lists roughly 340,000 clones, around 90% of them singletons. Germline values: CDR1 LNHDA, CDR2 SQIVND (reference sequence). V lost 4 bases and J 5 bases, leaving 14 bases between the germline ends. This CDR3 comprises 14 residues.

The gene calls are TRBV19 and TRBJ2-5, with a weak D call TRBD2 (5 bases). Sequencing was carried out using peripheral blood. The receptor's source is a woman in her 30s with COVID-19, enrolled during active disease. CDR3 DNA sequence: TGTGCCAGTAGTAATGGCGGTAGCGAGGAGACCCAGTACTTC. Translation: CASSNGGSEETQYF.